The 23 T cell receptor beta chains reported below all come from one sample, sequenced in a study of blood T cell repertoires in COVID-19. Measured with immunoSEQ multiplex PCR; TCRdb has only the in-frame clones, and not every one. The sample consists of 29,000 or so clones, 60% to 80% of them appearing once. The sample taken for sequencing was peripheral blood. These receptors came from a woman aged 65 to 85 with acute or convalescent COVID-19.

This CDR3 is CASSLLKGVLYEQYF. CDR3 sequence (DNA): TGCGCCAGCAGCTTGCTGAAGGGGGTTCTCTACGAGCAGTACTTC. The chain couples TRBV5-1 to TRBJ2-7; D possibly corresponds to TRBD1 (6 bases). The CDR3 is 15 amino acids. Germline assignment: CDR1 SGHRS and CDR2 YFSETQ. Trimming cost V 1 base and J 3 bases, with 14 bases left between them.

This chain uses TRBV7-2 with TRBJ2-6; 8 nucleotides align to TRBD2. Germline CDR1 SGHTA, CDR2 FQGNSA. The V segment lost 7 bases and the J segment 1 base; nucleotides outside the gene matches: 3. This CDR3 is 15 amino acids long. The CDR3 sequence: CASTPGGSGANVLTF. CDR3 DNA sequence: TGTGCCAGCACCCCGGGGGGGTCTGGGGCCAACGTCCTGACTTTC.

V gene TRBV6-2 or TRBV6-3 combines with J gene TRBJ2-1; TRBD1 matches at 8 bases. CDR1 MNHEY and CDR2 SVGEGT come from the germline V gene. V lost 6 bases, J lost 8 bases, and 15 bases stayed unmatched. The CDR3 runs 16 residues. DNA of the CDR3: TGTGCCAGCAGCGCCACGTGGGGACAGGCTTTTGATGAGCAGTTCTTC. Translation: CASSATWGQAFDEQFF.

The J gene is TRBJ1-5, the V gene TRBV6-5; no firm D call. This CDR3 comprises 14 residues. Deletions cut 0 bases from V and 1 base from J, with 4 bases between. CDR1 is MNHEY, CDR2 SVGAGI, per germline. CDR3: CASSYSLSNQPQHF. Here the CDR3 DNA reads TGTGCCAGCAGTTACTCTCTGAGCAATCAGCCCCAGCATTTT.

The rearrangement joins TRBV5-5 to TRBJ2-3, with D possibly TRBD2 on 6 matching bases. Germline loops: CDR1 SGHKS, CDR2 YYEKEE (reference sequence). The CDR3 is 15 residues long. The ends were cut back, 4 bases at V and 2 bases at J, with 14 bases in the middle. The CDR3 nucleotides are TGTGCCAGCAGCCCCCGGGACTCGTACACAGATACGCAGTATTTT. Translated: CASSPRDSYTDTQYF.

The chain is built from TRBV7-2 and TRBJ1-4; D is perhaps TRBD1 (6 bases). Between the trimmed V and J ends, which lost 3 bases and 3 bases, there was a span of 17 bases. CDR3 length: 17 amino acids. Germline CDR1 reads SGHTA; CDR2 reads FQGNSA. The CDR3 nucleotides read TGTGCCAGCAGCTTTAGCGTAGGGGGAGTCTCTAATGAAAAACTGTTTTTT. Protein product: CASSFSVGGVSNEKLFF.

This clone appeared a few times. The chain links TRBV7-2 to TRBJ1-3; 8 bases agree with TRBD1. After removal of 5 bases from V and 3 bases from J, the junction contained 12 bases not matched to a gene. The length of the CDR3 is 17 residues. Germline V CDR1 and CDR2: SGHTA, FQGNSA. The CDR3 reads CASSRQGTGAFGNTIYF. DNA for the CDR3: TGTGCCAGCAGCCGCCAAGGGACAGGAGCTTTTGGAAACACCATATATTTT.

This clone was detected only a few times. The chain uses TRBV2 and TRBJ2-1; 10 positions match TRBD2. Trimming took 5 bases from V and 4 from J; bases not matched to a gene: 5. The CDR3 is 15 amino acids. Germline V lookup: CDR1 SNHLY, CDR2 FYNNEI. The CDR3 reads CASSPTTSGYNEQFF. CDR3 sequence (DNA): TGTGCCAGCAGTCCTACGACTAGCGGGTACAATGAGCAGTTCTTC.

The gene calls are TRBV29-1 and TRBJ2-3; a weak D match, TRBD2 (5 bases). CDR3 length: 12 amino acids. From germline, CDR1 is SQVTM and CDR2 ANQGSEA. With 7 bases removed from V and 6 bases from J, the gap between germline ends came to 14 bases. CDR3 DNA sequence: TGCAGCGGGAGTAAGTCGGGGGATACGCAGTATTTT. Translating it yields CSGSKSGDTQYF.

The chain links TRBV5-1 to TRBJ2-6; D ambiguous. V was pared by 1 base and J by 2 bases, with 4 bases between. CDR1 is SGHRS and CDR2 is YFSETQ in the germline V gene. The CDR3 loop spans 14 amino acids. The CDR3: CASSLSPGANVLTF. The CDR3 DNA sequence: TGCGCCAGCAGCTTGTCTCCTGGGGCCAACGTCCTGACTTTC.

The chain combines TRBV11-2 with TRBJ2-1; TRBD2 aligns across 9 bases. Per the germline V gene, CDR1 is SGHAT and CDR2 is FQNNGV. Losses at the gene ends were 2 bases for V and 8 bases for J; bases not matched to a gene: 1. The CDR3 consists of 13 residues. CDR3 loop: CASSLRTSDEQFF. CDR3 bases: TGTGCCAGCAGCTTAAGGACTAGCGATGAGCAGTTCTTC.

This clone was seen just once. The chain combines TRBV5-1 with TRBJ1-1; no firm D call. The germline CDR1 and CDR2 sequences are SGHRS and YFSETQ. V was trimmed by 2 bases and J by 7 bases, leaving 15 bases between them. This CDR3 comprises 14 residues. This chain's CDR3 is CASSLGGRYGEAFF. In DNA, the CDR3 is TGCGCCAGCAGCTTAGGCGGGCGGTACGGTGAAGCTTTCTTT.

V is TRBV4-2 and J is TRBJ2-5; 8 nucleotides agree with TRBD1. The CDR3 is made up of 14 amino acids. CDR1 and CDR2 (germline): LGHNA, YNFKEQ. V shed 3 bases, J shed 5 bases, and the junction held 5 bases outside the gene matches. The DNA for the CDR3 is TGTGCCAGCAGCCAGGACAGGGTGGTGGAGACCCAGTACTTC. Its protein is CASSQDRVVETQYF.

There are many counts of this clone. This chain uses TRBV2 with TRBJ1-5; D is undetermined. The CDR3 loop spans 13 amino acids. Between the trimmed V and J ends, which lost 6 bases and 2 bases, there was a span of 8 bases. Looked up from germline, CDR1 is SNHLY and CDR2 is FYNNEI. CDR3 nucleotides: TGTGCCAGCAGGGGAGAGGGCAATCAGCCCCAGCATTTT. Its translation: CASRGEGNQPQHF.

The chain uses TRBV28 and TRBJ2-7; TRBD1 agrees at 11 bases. Losses at the gene ends were 4 bases for V and 4 bases for J; bases not matched to a gene: 12. Per the germline V gene, CDR1 is MDHEN and CDR2 is SYDVKM. The CDR3 is 17 residues long. For the CDR3, the DNA is TGTGCCAGCAGTTCAGCCCGGACAGGGGGCTGGGATTACGAGCAGTACTTC. This translates into CASSSARTGGWDYEQYF.

The chain combines TRBV3-1 (or the pseudogene TRBV3-2) with TRBJ1-4; D is perhaps TRBD1 (6 bases). The V gene lost 2 bases and the J gene lost 8 bases, with 9 bases spanning the gap. The V gene's germline CDR1 is LGHDT and CDR2 YNNKEL (reference sequence). The CDR3 runs to 13 residues. The CDR3 nucleotides are TGTGCCAGCAGCCAAAGACAGGCGGAAAAACTGTTTTTT. This sequence encodes CASSQRQAEKLFF.

This rearrangement joins TRBV10-3 to TRBJ1-1; 8 bases are shared with TRBD1. Germline V CDR1 and CDR2: ENHRY, SYGVKD. CDR3 length: 16 residues. V lost 3 bases and J lost 3; bases outside the gene matches: 9. The CDR3 region has the DNA TGTGCCATCAGTGATGAGGGCAGGGGGCCGGACACTGAAGCTTTCTTT. Its translation: CAISDEGRGPDTEAFF.

V is TRBV6-2 or TRBV6-3 and J is TRBJ1-5, with TRBD1 matching over 8 bases. The CDR3 consists of 16 residues. Germline assignment: CDR1 MNHEY and CDR2 SVGEGT. With V trimmed by 5 bases and J by 1 base, 7 bases remained unmatched. In DNA, the CDR3 is TGTGCCAGCAGTACAGGGGGAAAACGAAGCAATCAGCCCCAGCATTTT. Translating it yields CASSTGGKRSNQPQHF.

This chain connects TRBV14 to TRBJ1-2; D remains ambiguous. V lost 0 bases to trimming and J lost 1 base, with 12 bases between them. CDR3 size: 16 residues. CDR1 and CDR2 (germline): SGHDN, FVKESK. The CDR3 reads CASSQDRTVINYGYTF. The DNA of the CDR3 is TGTGCCAGCAGCCAAGATAGAACAGTCATTAACTATGGCTACACCTTC.

This chain joins TRBV2 and TRBJ2-5; 7 positions match TRBD1. The ends lost 6 bases at V and 4 bases at J; junction bases unmatched: 5. Germline V gene sequence: CDR1 SNHLY, CDR2 FYNNEI. The CDR3 consists of 13 residues. The CDR3 bases are TGTGCCAGCAGGCGACAGGGTGGAGAGACCCAGTACTTC. This translates into CASRRQGGETQYF.

This sequence joins TRBV28 and TRBJ2-7; D is perhaps TRBD1 (5 bases). The germline CDR1 and CDR2 sequences are MDHEN and SYDVKM. The CDR3 has 15 residues. The V and J ends lost 1 base and 4 bases respectively, with 14 bases between them. DNA of the CDR3: TGTGCCAGCAGTTTATCCTCCCATAGGGGATACGAGCAGTACTTC. Its translation is CASSLSSHRGYEQYF.

This chain links TRBV18 with TRBJ2-5; 7 positions match TRBD1. Trimming cost V 5 bases and J 9 bases; bases outside gene matches: 12. Looked up from germline, CDR1 is KGHSH and CDR2 is LQKENI. The CDR3 has 14 residues. CDR3 loop: CASSGQAPQVAQYF. The CDR3 DNA follows: TGTGCCAGCTCAGGACAGGCCCCACAGGTGGCCCAGTACTTC.

The chain links TRBV3-1 (or the pseudogene TRBV3-2) to TRBJ2-7, with TRBD1 matching 7 bases. Looked up from germline, CDR1 is LGHDT and CDR2 is YNNKEL (reference sequence). The CDR3 sequence is 14 residues long. The junction had 5 bases not matched to a gene; V was cut back by 2 bases and J by 4 bases. CDR3 sequence reads: CASSQRTGYYEQYF. The CDR3 nucleotides read TGTGCCAGCAGCCAAAGGACAGGTTATTACGAGCAGTACTTC.